This T cell receptor beta chain is from a study of T cells in Graves' hyperthyroidism and ophthalmopathy. V lost 4 bases and J 7 bases, leaving 17 bases between the germline ends. The CDR3 totals 15 residues. The germline CDR1 and CDR2 sequences are MDHEN and SYDVKM. RNA transcripts served as the template for amplifying TCR beta CDR3 regions. A set of HTBI primers served as the primers for a first-round RT-PCR of the TCR CDR3. TCRdb ran MiXCR on the multiplex PCR reads and lists one entry per CDR3 protein. In the table there are around 620,000 distinct CDR3 sequences, about half of which are singletons.

This chain uses TRBV28 with TRBJ1-5; TRBD1 is a possible D gene (5 bases). This TCR was recovered from an adult woman with Graves' disease, either hyperthyroidism or ophthalmopathy (not recorded which). The source material was peripheral blood or thyroid tissue (not recorded which). In nucleotides, the CDR3 is TGTGCCAGCAGTTGGTCCTTAGGGGCTCAACAGCCCCAGCATTTT. Translating it yields CASSWSLGAQQPQHF.